The clone carrying this T cell receptor beta chain was counted at least ten times. CDR3 size: 15 residues. Per germline, CDR1 MNHNY and CDR2 SVGAGI (reference sequence). Trimming cost V 6 bases and J 12 bases; bases outside gene matches: 14. The source of the sample is a study of neurological immune-mediated disorders. MiXCR, run by TCRdb on the 5' RACE reads, gives a single entry per CDR3 protein. The table shows tens of thousands of distinct CDR3 sequences, with roughly an eighth occurring only once. This TCR derives from a woman aged 55-70 years with HTLV-1-associated myelopathy (HAM/TSP). The gene calls are TRBV6-6 and TRBJ1-6; 7 nucleotides match TRBD1. The specimen sequenced was PBMCs. The CDR3 bases are TGTGCCAGCAGCCACTCAGACAGGGCCGCCCAACCCCTCCACTTT. Protein sequence: CASSHSDRAAQPLHF.